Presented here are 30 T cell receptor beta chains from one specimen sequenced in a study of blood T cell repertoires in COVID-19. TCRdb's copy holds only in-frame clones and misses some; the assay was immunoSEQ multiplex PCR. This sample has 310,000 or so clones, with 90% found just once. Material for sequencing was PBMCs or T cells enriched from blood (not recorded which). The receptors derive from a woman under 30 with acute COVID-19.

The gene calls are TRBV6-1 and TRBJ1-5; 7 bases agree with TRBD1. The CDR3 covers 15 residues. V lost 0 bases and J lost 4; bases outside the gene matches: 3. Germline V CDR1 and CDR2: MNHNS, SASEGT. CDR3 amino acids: CASSEAGTANQPQHF. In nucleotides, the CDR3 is TGTGCCAGCAGTGAAGCGGGGACAGCGAATCAGCCCCAGCATTTT.

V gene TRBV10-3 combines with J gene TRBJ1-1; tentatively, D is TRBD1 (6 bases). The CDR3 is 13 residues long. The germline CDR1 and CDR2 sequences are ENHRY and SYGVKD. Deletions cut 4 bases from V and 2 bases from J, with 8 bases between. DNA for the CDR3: TGTGCCATCAGTGGACAGGTCAACACTGAAGCTTTCTTT. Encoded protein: CAISGQVNTEAFF.

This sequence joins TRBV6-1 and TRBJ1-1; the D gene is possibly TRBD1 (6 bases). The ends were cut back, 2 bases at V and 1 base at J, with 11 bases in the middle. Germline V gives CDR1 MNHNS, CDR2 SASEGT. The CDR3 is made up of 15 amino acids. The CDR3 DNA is TGTGCCAGCAGTGAACACAGGGCCTCGAACACTGAAGCTTTCTTT. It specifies CASSEHRASNTEAFF.

This CDR3 reads CASTLLRNTEAFF. The CDR3 DNA sequence: TGTGCCAGCACCCTATTAAGGAACACTGAAGCTTTCTTT. This chain joins TRBV28 and TRBJ1-1, with D uncertain. V was clipped by 7 bases and J by 1 base, with 10 bases between them. Germline CDR1 is MDHEN and CDR2 is SYDVKM. The length of the CDR3 is 13 residues.

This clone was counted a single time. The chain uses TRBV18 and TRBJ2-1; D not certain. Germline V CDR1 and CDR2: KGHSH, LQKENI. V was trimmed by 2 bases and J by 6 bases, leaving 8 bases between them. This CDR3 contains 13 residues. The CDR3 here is CASSPSPSNEQFF. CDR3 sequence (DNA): TGTGCCAGCTCACCAAGTCCTAGCAATGAGCAGTTCTTC.

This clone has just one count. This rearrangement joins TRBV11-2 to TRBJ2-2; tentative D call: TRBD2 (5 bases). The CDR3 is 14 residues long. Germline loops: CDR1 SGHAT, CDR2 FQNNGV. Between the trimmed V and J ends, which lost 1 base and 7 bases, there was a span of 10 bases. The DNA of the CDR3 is TGTGCCAGCAGCTTAGTACTAGAGGTCGGGGAGCTGTTTTTT. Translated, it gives CASSLVLEVGELFF.

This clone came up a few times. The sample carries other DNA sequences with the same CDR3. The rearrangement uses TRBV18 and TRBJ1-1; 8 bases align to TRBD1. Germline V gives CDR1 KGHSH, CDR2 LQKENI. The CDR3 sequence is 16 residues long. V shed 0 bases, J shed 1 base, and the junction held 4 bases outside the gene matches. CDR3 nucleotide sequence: TGTGCCAGCTCACCACCCGGGACAGGACGGAACACTGAAGCTTTCTTT. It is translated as CASSPPGTGRNTEAFF.

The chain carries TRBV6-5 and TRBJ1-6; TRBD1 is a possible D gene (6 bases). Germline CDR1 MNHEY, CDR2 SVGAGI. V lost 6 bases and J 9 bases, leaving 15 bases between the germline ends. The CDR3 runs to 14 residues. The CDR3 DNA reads TGTGCCAGCAGCGGACAGACCCCGGGTTCACCCCTCCACTTT. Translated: CASSGQTPGSPLHF.

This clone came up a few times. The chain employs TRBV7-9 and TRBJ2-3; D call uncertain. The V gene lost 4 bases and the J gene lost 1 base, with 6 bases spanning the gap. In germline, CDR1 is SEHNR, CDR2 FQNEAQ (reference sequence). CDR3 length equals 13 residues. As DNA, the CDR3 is TGTGCCAGCAGCTGGAGTGGCACAGATACGCAGTATTTT. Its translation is CASSWSGTDTQYF. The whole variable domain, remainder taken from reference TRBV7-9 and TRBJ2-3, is DTGVSQNPRHKITKRGQNVTFRCDPISEHNRLYWYRQTLGQGPEFLTYFQNEAQLEKSRLLSDRFSAERPKGSFSTLEIQRTEQGDSAMYLCASSWSGTDTQYFGPGTRLTVL.

The CDR3 DNA follows: TGTGCCAGCAGTGAAGCCGGGGGAGGCAATCAGCCCCAGCATTTT. Translation: CASSEAGGGNQPQHF. The chain combines TRBV6-1 with TRBJ1-5; D is possibly TRBD1 (5 bases). V shed 0 bases and J shed 2 bases, with 8 bases lying between them. The CDR3 sequence is 15 residues long. Germline CDR1 and CDR2: MNHNS and SASEGT.

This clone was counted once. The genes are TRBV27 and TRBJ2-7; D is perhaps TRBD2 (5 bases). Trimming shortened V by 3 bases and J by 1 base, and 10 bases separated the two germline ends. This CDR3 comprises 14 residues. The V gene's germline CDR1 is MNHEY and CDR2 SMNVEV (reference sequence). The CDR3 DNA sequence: TGTGCCAGCAGTTTCGGAGCGGCGTCCTACGAGCAGTACTTC. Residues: CASSFGAASYEQYF.

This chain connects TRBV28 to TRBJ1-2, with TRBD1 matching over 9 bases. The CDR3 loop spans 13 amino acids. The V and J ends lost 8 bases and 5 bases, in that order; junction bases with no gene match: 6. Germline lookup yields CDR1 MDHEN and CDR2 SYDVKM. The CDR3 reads CASGDRVRYGYTF. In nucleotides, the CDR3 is TGTGCCAGCGGGGACAGGGTTAGGTATGGCTACACCTTC.

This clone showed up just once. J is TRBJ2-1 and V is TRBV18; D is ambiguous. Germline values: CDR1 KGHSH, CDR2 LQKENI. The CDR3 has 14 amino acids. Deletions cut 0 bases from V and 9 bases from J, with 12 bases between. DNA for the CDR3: TGTGCCAGCTCACCACCAAGTAAAGAGGTTGAGCAGTTCTTC. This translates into CASSPPSKEVEQFF.

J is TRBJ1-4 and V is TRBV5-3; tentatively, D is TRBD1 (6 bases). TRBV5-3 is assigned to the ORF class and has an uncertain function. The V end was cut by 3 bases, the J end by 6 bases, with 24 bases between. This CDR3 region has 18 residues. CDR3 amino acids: CARSSQPRRRGGDEKLFF. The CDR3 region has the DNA TGTGCCAGAAGCTCCCAACCCCGTCGACGAGGGGGGGATGAAAAACTGTTTTTT.

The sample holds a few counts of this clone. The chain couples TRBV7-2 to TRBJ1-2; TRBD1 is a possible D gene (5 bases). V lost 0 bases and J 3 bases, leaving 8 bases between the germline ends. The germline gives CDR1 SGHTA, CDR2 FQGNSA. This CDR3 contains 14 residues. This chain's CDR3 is CASSLASRDYGYTF. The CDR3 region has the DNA TGTGCCAGCAGCTTAGCTTCCAGGGACTATGGCTACACCTTC.

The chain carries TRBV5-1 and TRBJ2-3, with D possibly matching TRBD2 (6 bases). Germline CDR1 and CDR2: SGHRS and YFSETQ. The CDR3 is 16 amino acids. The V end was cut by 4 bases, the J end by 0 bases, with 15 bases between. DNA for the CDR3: TGCGCCAGCAGCCCGGGCCGGGGGATAAGCACAGATACGCAGTATTTT. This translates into CASSPGRGISTDTQYF.

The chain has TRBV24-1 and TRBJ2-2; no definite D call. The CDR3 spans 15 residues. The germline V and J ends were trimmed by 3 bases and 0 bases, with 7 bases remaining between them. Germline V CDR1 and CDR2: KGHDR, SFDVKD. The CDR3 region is CATSDHYTNTGELFF. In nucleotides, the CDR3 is TGTGCCACCAGTGATCATTACACGAACACCGGGGAGCTGTTTTTT.

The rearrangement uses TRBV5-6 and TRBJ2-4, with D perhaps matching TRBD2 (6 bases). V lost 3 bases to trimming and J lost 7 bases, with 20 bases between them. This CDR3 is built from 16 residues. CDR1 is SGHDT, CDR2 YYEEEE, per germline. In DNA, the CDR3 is TGTGCCAGCAGCTATCTCGGGTCGGGTGGGGGGAACATTCAGTACTTC. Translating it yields CASSYLGSGGGNIQYF.

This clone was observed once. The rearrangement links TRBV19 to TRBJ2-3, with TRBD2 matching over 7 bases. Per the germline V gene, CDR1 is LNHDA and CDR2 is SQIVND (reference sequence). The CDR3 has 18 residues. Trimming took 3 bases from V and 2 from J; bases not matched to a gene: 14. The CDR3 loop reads CASSIIFGGGRSTDTQYF. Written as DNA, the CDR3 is TGTGCCAGTAGTATCATCTTCGGAGGCGGGAGATCCACAGATACGCAGTATTTT. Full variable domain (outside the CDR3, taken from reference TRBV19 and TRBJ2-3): DGGITQSPKYLFRKEGQNVTLSCEQNLNHDAMYWYRQDPGQGLRLIYYSQIVNDFQKGDIAEGYSVSREKKESFPLTVTSAQKNPTAFYLCASSIIFGGGRSTDTQYFGPGTRLTVL.

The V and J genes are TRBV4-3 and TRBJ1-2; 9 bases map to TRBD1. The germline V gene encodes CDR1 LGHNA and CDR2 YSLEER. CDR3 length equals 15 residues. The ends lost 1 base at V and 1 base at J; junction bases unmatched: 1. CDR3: CASSQGTGDNYGYTF. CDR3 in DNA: TGCGCCAGCAGCCAAGGGACAGGGGATAACTATGGCTACACCTTC.

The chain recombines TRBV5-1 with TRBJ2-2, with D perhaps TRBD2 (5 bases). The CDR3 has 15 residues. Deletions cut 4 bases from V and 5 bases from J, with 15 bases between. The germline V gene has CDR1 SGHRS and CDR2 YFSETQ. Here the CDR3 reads CASSPFSRRTGELFF. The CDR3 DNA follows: TGCGCCAGCAGCCCGTTTTCGAGGAGGACCGGGGAGCTGTTTTTT.

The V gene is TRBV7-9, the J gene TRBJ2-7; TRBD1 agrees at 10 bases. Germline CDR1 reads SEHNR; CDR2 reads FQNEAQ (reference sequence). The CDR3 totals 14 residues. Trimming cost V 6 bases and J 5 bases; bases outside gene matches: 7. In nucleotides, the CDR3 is TGTGCCAGCAGGTTTACTGGACAGGGGGACGAGCAGTACTTC. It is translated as CASRFTGQGDEQYF.

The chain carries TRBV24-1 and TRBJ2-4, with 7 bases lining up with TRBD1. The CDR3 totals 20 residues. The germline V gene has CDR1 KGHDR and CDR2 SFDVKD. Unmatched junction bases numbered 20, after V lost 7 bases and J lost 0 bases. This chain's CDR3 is CATRVRWTGGPTLAKNIQYF. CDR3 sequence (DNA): TGTGCCACCAGGGTCAGGTGGACAGGAGGCCCTACTCTAGCCAAAAACATTCAGTACTTC.

CDR3 amino acids: CASSPRTDTQYF. The CDR3, as DNA: TGTGCCAGCAGCCCGCGAACAGATACGCAGTATTTT. The chain couples TRBV21-1 to TRBJ2-3; the table's D call, TRBD2, has no DNA check behind it. TRBV21-1 is listed as a pseudogene. The CDR3 loop spans 12 amino acids.

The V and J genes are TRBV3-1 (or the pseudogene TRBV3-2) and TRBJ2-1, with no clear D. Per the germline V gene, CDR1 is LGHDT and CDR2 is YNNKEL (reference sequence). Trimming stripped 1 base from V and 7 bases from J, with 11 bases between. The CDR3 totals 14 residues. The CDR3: CASSQGLLVNEQFF. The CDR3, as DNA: TGTGCCAGCAGCCAAGGACTCCTAGTTAATGAGCAGTTCTTC.

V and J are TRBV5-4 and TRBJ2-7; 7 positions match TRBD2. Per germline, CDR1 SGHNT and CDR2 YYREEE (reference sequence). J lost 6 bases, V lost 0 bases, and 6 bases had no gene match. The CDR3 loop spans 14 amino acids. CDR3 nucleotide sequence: TGTGCCAGCAGCTTGGGCGGGGGAGGGAGCGAGCAGTACTTC. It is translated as CASSLGGGGSEQYF.

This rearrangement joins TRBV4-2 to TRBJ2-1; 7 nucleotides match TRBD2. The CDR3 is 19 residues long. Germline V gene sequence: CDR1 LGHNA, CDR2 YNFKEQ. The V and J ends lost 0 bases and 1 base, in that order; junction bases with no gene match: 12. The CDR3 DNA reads TGTGCCAGCAGCCAAGATTGGCTAGCGGAAGACTCATCCTACAATGAGCAGTTCTTC. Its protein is CASSQDWLAEDSSYNEQFF.

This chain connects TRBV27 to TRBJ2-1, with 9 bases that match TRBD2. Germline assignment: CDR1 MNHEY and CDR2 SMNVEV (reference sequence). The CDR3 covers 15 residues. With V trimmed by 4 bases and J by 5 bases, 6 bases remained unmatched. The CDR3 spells CASSWTSEFDNEQFF. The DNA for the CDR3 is TGTGCCAGCAGTTGGACTAGCGAGTTCGACAATGAGCAGTTCTTC.

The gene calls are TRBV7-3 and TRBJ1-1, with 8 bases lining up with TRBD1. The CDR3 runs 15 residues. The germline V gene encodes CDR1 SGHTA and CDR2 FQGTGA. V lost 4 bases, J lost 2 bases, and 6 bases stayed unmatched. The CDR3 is CASSSSDRGNTEAFF. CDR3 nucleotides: TGTGCCAGCAGCTCCTCCGACAGGGGAAACACTGAAGCTTTCTTT.

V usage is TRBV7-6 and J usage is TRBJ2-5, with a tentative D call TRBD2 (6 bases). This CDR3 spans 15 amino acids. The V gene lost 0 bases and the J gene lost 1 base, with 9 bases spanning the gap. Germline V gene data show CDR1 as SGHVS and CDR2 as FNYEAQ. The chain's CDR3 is CASSLADYIQETQYF. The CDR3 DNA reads TGTGCCAGCAGCTTAGCGGACTATATCCAAGAGACCCAGTACTTC.